This passage covers 8 T cell receptor beta chains from one sample sequenced in a study of CD8 T cells in ankylosing spondylitis (dated by TCRdb to the late 2010s). Library preparation was by 5' RACE. TCRdb names Illumina HiSeq 2500 as the instrument used. TCRdb reworked the public reads: Q25 trimming with fastp, MiXCR clone assembly, productive beta chains retained. Merged by CDR3 protein, the rows form single entries marked with the most common genes and DNA. This sample has roughly 60,000 distinct CDR3 sequences in its table, and under 7.5% of those were observed once. The ten most abundant clones make up around 4.5% of the sample. Source material: synovial fluid, either unsorted or a sorted T cell fraction (not recorded which). The receptor set was obtained from a male donor with ankylosing spondylitis.

The chain combines TRBV11-2 with TRBJ2-7; 14 bases match TRBD2. V lost 3 bases to trimming and J lost 3 bases; unmatched junction nucleotides: 10. This CDR3 region has 18 residues. Per germline, CDR1 SGHAT and CDR2 FQNNGV. The CDR3 here is CASSFGRRTSGRFYEQYF. The CDR3 DNA sequence: TGTGCCAGCAGCTTTGGCCGCCGGACTAGCGGGAGGTTCTACGAGCAGTACTTC.

This clonotype was recorded a few times. V and J are TRBV6-1 and TRBJ1-3, with a tentative D call TRBD1 (5 bases). CDR1 and CDR2 (germline): MNHNS, SASEGT. Trimming removed 7 bases at V and 4 bases at J, with 14 bases between. CDR3 length: 14 amino acids. The CDR3 reads CASTRQFSGNTIYF. The CDR3 DNA is TGTGCCAGCACCCGACAGTTCTCGGGAAACACCATATATTTT.

At least ten counts were recorded for this clonotype. The chain joins TRBV7-2 to TRBJ2-7; D possibly corresponds to TRBD1 (6 bases). This CDR3 region has 14 residues. V lost 3 bases to trimming and J lost 5 bases, with 14 bases between them. Germline CDR1 reads SGHTA; CDR2 reads FQGNSA. The CDR3 sequence is CASSFGTRLNEQYF. CDR3 in DNA: TGTGCCAGCAGCTTCGGGACAAGACTAAACGAGCAGTACTTC.

This clonotype was seen many times. The V call is TRBV2, the J call TRBJ2-2; maybe TRBD1 (6 bases). Per germline, CDR1 SNHLY and CDR2 FYNNEI. V lost 6 bases, J lost 6 bases, and 17 bases lay in between. CDR3 length equals 15 residues. CDR3 in DNA: TGTGCCAGCAGCCCCCTCCAGGGGAGCGCCGGGGAGCTGTTTTTT. The encoded protein is CASSPLQGSAGELFF.

This clonotype occurred many times. V and J are TRBV10-3 and TRBJ2-3; D might be TRBD2 (6 bases). Looked up from germline, CDR1 is ENHRY and CDR2 is SYGVKD. The CDR3 runs to 14 residues. The V gene lost 2 bases and the J gene lost 4 bases, with 10 bases spanning the gap. The CDR3 here is CAISEELAADTQYF. CDR3 DNA: TGTGCCATCAGTGAGGAACTAGCCGCAGATACGCAGTATTTT.

The rearrangement joins TRBV19 to TRBJ1-5, with D perhaps matching TRBD1 (5 bases). Germline assignment: CDR1 LNHDA and CDR2 SQIVND (reference sequence). Trimming removed 0 bases from V and 6 bases from J, with 12 bases in between. The CDR3 has 15 amino acids. CDR3 in DNA: TGTGCCAGTAGTATAGAAGGGACTACACTTCAGCCCCAGCATTTT. Translating gives CASSIEGTTLQPQHF.

This clonotype was seen at least ten times. The V call is TRBV12-3 or TRBV12-4, the J call TRBJ2-1; D may be TRBD2 (6 bases). The CDR3 contains 15 residues. V dropped 5 bases and J dropped 2 bases, with 13 bases sitting between them. The CDR3 region is CASSKGLQTYNEQFF. The CDR3 bases are TGTGCCAGCAGTAAGGGACTGCAAACCTACAATGAGCAGTTCTTC.

V and J are TRBV13 and TRBJ1-6; 10 bases agree with TRBD1. V lost 6 bases, J lost 15 bases, and 11 bases stayed unmatched. Germline V gene lookup returns CDR1 PRHDT and CDR2 FYEKMQ (reference sequence). CDR3 length: 14 residues. The CDR3 is CASRRGTGEGSLHF. The CDR3 bases are TGTGCCAGCAGGCGCGGGACAGGGGAAGGGAGCCTCCACTTT.